This T cell receptor beta chain was captured by sequencing in a study of early T cells in non-severe SARS-CoV-2 infection. Between the trimmed V and J ends, which lost 5 bases and 4 bases, there was a span of 6 bases. The CDR3 is 12 amino acids. Per germline, CDR1 MNHNY and CDR2 SVGAGI (reference sequence). In this sample, this clonotype turned up many times. Individual cDNA molecules were tagged with unique molecular identifiers, the study reported. TCRdb fed the 5' RACE reads into MiXCR, producing one record per CDR3 protein. The sample carries some 77,000 distinct CDR3 sequences, 10% to 15% recorded once.

The starting material was whole blood, obtained at baseline. V gene TRBV6-6 combines with J gene TRBJ2-1; D not certain. The sequence derives from an adult who was a healthcare worker with PCR-confirmed SARS-CoV-2 infection or an uninfected control (not recorded which). The donor label of this sample is uncertain. The chain's CDR3 is CASSPAYNEQFF. CDR3 DNA: TGTGCCAGCAGTCCGGCATACAATGAGCAGTTCTTC.